This T cell receptor (beta chain) came from a study of OX40 agonist ivuxolimab in advanced cancers. Study-level background: Hepatocellular carcinoma, melanoma, renal cell or head and neck cancer occurred in dose-escalation patients. The mean age was approximately 56 years, ranging from 23 to 79, with 80% to 85% of participants male. General study points: Compared with others, partial responders at 0.1-3.0 mg/kg displayed clonal expansion among the lowest.

Looked up from germline, CDR1 is SGHTA and CDR2 is FQGNSA. J gave up 6 bases and V 5 bases, and 9 bases lay outside the gene matches. The CDR3 extends over 15 amino acids. Cycle 7 day 1, cycle 4 day 1, and baseline were the timepoints at which blood was sampled. Concerning this clone itself: Its antigen is as yet unknown.

Profiling relied on immunoSEQ multiplex PCR, and the TCRdb table lists in-frame clones only, not all of them. The sample has nearly 110,000 clones, over 75% seen once. V is TRBV7-2 and J is TRBJ2-3; 9 bases fit TRBD1. The receptor was derived from an adult with an advanced solid tumor such as melanoma, head and neck, liver or kidney cancer. The starting material was CD4+ or CD8+ T cells sorted from blood, obtained in a trial of the OX40 agonist ivuxolimab. CDR3 region: CASSPRQGGMDTQYF. The CDR3 nucleotides read TGTGCCAGCAGCCCACGACAGGGGGGGATGGATACGCAGTATTTT. Using reference TRBV7-2 and TRBJ2-3 for the parts outside the CDR3, the full variable domain is GAGVSQSPSNKVTEKGKDVELRCDPISGHTALYWYRQSLGQGLEFLIYFQGNSAPDKSGLPSDRFSAERTGGSVSTLTIQRTQQEDSAVYLCASSPRQGGMDTQYFGPGTRLTVL.